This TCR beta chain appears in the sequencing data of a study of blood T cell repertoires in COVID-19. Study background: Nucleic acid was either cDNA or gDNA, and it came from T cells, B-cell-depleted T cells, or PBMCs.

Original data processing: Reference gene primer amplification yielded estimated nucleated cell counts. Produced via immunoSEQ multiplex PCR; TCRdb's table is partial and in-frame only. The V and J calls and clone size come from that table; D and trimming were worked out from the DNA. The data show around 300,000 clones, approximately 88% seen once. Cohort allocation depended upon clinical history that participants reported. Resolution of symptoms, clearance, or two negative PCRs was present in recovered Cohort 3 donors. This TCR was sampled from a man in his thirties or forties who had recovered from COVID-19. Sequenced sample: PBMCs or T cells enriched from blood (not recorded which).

The CDR3 coding sequence is TGCAGCGTGCTAGGGGGGACAGCCTCTACAATAGCATACGAGCAGTACTTC. Translating it yields CSVLGGTASTIAYEQYF. The chain combines TRBV29-1 with TRBJ2-7; possibly TRBD1 for D (7 bases). Per germline, CDR1 SQVTM and CDR2 ANQGSEA. This CDR3 is 17 amino acids long. With 6 bases removed from V and 4 bases from J, the gap between germline ends came to 28 bases.